This T cell receptor beta chain comes out of a study of T cells after yellow fever vaccination. In the study overall: SMART-Seq v4 Ultra Low Input served to prepare low-cell-number fractions. Study results and caveats: Highly abundant clonotypes carried over from the bulk population could end up in FACS-sorted repertoires as contaminants.

The germline gives CDR1 SGHAT, CDR2 FQDESV (reference sequence). V lost 2 bases and J 0 bases, leaving 20 bases between the germline ends. The CDR3 totals 18 residues. This clonotype has only a few counts. Its target is unknown. 5'RACE template switching added a universal primer site and UMIs to TCR cDNA. TCRdb independently ran MiXCR on the 5' RACE reads; one entry per CDR3 protein. The table has 300,000 or so distinct CDR3 sequences, 8.1% seen once. The specimen comprised PBMCs, sampled approximately 40 days after the first yellow fever vaccination. This TCR was recovered from a man aged 18 to 29 who received the YFV17D yellow fever vaccine. The genes are TRBV11-1 and TRBJ2-7, with D perhaps TRBD2 (5 bases). The CDR3 nucleotides read TGTGCCAGCAGCTTAAGCATATCCGGAGGTTCCCGCTCCTACGAGCAGTACTTC. This codes for CASSLSISGGSRSYEQYF. The full variable domain, rest sourced from reference TRBV11-1 and TRBJ2-7, is EAEVAQSPRYKITEKSQAVAFWCDPISGHATLYWYRQILGQGPELLVQFQDESVVDDSQLPKDRFSAERLKGVDSTLKIQPAELGDSAMYLCASSLSISGGSRSYEQYFGPGTRLTVT.